The next 18 T cell receptor beta chains were all read from a single sample in a study of T-cell reconstitution after alpha-beta-depleted transplantation in children. Library preparation (for TCRbeta) was performed with unique molecular identifiers. TCRdb passed the PCR reads through MiXCR, listing each CDR3 protein once. The table includes roughly 500,000 distinct CDR3 sequences, about 30% detected once. This sample comprised PBMCs from the stem cell graft donor, obtained from the stem cell graft. Every receptor here comes from a human donor who donated a stem cell graft to a child with aplastic anemia.

This clonotype was found many times. CDR3 sequence: CASSPDGSSGNTIYF. Here the CDR3 DNA reads TGCGCCAGCAGCCCGGACGGCAGCTCTGGAAACACCATATATTTT. The gene calls are TRBV5-1 and TRBJ1-3; the D is unclear. The CDR3 has 15 amino acids. Germline lookup yields CDR1 SGHRS and CDR2 YFSETQ. V was cut by 4 bases and J by 0 bases, with 11 bases left in between. Full variable domain (rest looked up from reference TRBV5-1 and TRBJ1-3): KAGVTQTPRYLIKTRGQQVTLSCSPISGHRSVSWYQQTPGQGLQFLFEYFSETQRNKGNFPGRFSGRQFSNSRSEMNVSTLELGDSALYLCASSPDGSSGNTIYFGEGSWLTVV.

The V gene is TRBV5-1, the J gene TRBJ2-1; D call uncertain. V was cut by 4 bases and J by 9 bases, with 14 bases left in between. Germline values: CDR1 SGHRS, CDR2 YFSETQ. This CDR3 is 13 amino acids long. CDR3 residues: CASSGVRIVEQFF. CDR3 nucleotide sequence: TGCGCCAGCAGCGGGGTCCGGATTGTTGAGCAGTTCTTC. The full variable domain, rest sourced from reference TRBV5-1 and TRBJ2-1, is KAGVTQTPRYLIKTRGQQVTLSCSPISGHRSVSWYQQTPGQGLQFLFEYFSETQRNKGNFPGRFSGRQFSNSRSEMNVSTLELGDSALYLCASSGVRIVEQFFGPGTRLTVL.

This clonotype has just a few counts. The rearrangement links TRBV15 to TRBJ2-3, with D perhaps being TRBD1 or TRBD2 (5 bases each). The CDR3 loop spans 14 amino acids. CDR1 is LNHNV and CDR2 is YYDKDF in the germline V gene (reference sequence). The V gene lost 3 bases and the J gene lost 5 bases, with 12 bases spanning the gap. CDR3 sequence: CATSSRGEEDTQYF. The CDR3 bases are TGTGCCACCAGCAGTCGGGGCGAAGAAGATACGCAGTATTTT.

The chain carries TRBV7-2 and TRBJ2-1, with 7 bases fitting TRBD2. Germline V gene sequence: CDR1 SGHTA, CDR2 FQGNSA. V was pared by 5 bases and J by 8 bases, with 6 bases of the junction left unmatched. This CDR3 is 13 amino acids long. The CDR3 loop reads CASSRAGKDEQFF. CDR3 sequence (DNA): TGTGCCAGCAGCCGAGCGGGAAAAGATGAGCAGTTCTTC.

The gene calls are TRBV19 and TRBJ2-3, with D perhaps assigned TRBD1 or TRBD2 (5 bases each). CDR1 is LNHDA, CDR2 SQIVND, per germline (reference sequence). The CDR3 consists of 15 residues. V was trimmed by 4 bases and J by 1 base, leaving 12 bases between them. CDR3 loop: CASSTGPWGTDTQYF. The CDR3 nucleotides are TGTGCCAGTAGTACGGGACCTTGGGGCACAGATACGCAGTATTTT.

The CDR3 nucleotides read TGTGCCAGTGGAGTGGGGTGGGACCCATCGGAAAAACTGTTTTTT. Translating gives CASGVGWDPSEKLFF. The rearrangement links TRBV19 to TRBJ1-4; possibly TRBD1 for D (5 bases). The length of the CDR3 is 15 residues. Between the trimmed V and J ends, which lost 8 bases and 8 bases, there was a span of 21 bases. Germline V gene sequence: CDR1 LNHDA, CDR2 SQIVND (reference sequence).

This clonotype was seen a handful of times. J is TRBJ1-6 and V is TRBV12-3 or TRBV12-4; D gene uncertain. The length of the CDR3 is 17 residues. Trimming cost V 0 bases and J 9 bases, with 18 bases left between them. The CDR3 loop reads CASSLAQVTIDGSPLHF. CDR3 DNA: TGTGCCAGCAGTTTAGCGCAAGTGACAATAGACGGTTCACCCCTCCACTTT.

CDR3 nucleotides: TGTGCCAGCAGCTTAGTATGGACGGGAGCGGGCACCGGGGAGCTGTTTTTT. It specifies CASSLVWTGAGTGELFF. V gene TRBV7-2 combines with J gene TRBJ2-2; maybe TRBD2 (6 bases). CDR3 length: 17 residues. Per the germline V gene, CDR1 is SGHTA and CDR2 is FQGNSA. V was clipped by 1 base and J by 4 bases, with 16 bases between them.

The chain joins TRBV3-1 to TRBJ1-2, with D perhaps matching TRBD1 (5 bases). This CDR3 spans 14 amino acids. Trimming shortened V by 0 bases and J by 4 bases, and 9 bases separated the two germline ends. The V gene's germline CDR1 is LGHDT and CDR2 YNNKEL (reference sequence). CDR3: CASSQDWGVYGYTF. CDR3 DNA: TGTGCCAGCAGCCAAGATTGGGGCGTCTATGGCTACACCTTC. Filled out from reference TRBV3-1 and TRBJ1-2, the complete variable domain reads DTAVSQTPKYLVTQMGNDKSIKCEQNLGHDTMYWYKQDSKKFLKIMFSYNNKELIINETVPNRFSPKSPDKAHLNLHINSLELGDSAVYFCASSQDWGVYGYTFGSGTRLTVV.

This clonotype was counted between two and nine times. The V call is TRBV12-3 or TRBV12-4, the J call TRBJ1-5; 9 bases line up with TRBD1. The CDR3 has 15 residues. Trimming cost V 4 bases and J 1 base; bases outside gene matches: 2. As DNA, the CDR3 is TGTGCCAGCAGTTCCGGGACAGGGAGCAATCAGCCCCAGCATTTT. Translation gives CASSSGTGSNQPQHF.

The chain recombines TRBV3-1 with TRBJ2-1; D might be TRBD1 (6 bases). V gave up 5 bases and J gave up 3 bases, with 11 bases separating them. CDR3 length: 14 amino acids. Germline CDR1 and CDR2: LGHDT and YNNKEL (reference sequence). The CDR3: CASSSRTVYNEQFF. In DNA form, the CDR3 reads TGTGCCAGCAGCTCACGGACAGTCTACAATGAGCAGTTCTTC.

This clonotype was found once. This chain connects TRBV10-2 to TRBJ1-1, with D hard to call. With 4 bases removed from V and 5 bases from J, the gap between germline ends came to 11 bases. CDR1 WSHSY and CDR2 SAAADI come from the germline V gene. The CDR3 is 13 residues long. CDR3 nucleotides: TGCGCCAGCAGTGTCGGGGTGGGAACTGAAGCTTTCTTT. It is translated as CASSVGVGTEAFF.

This clonotype was recorded a few times. This chain links TRBV29-1 with TRBJ2-3; D uncertain. Germline assignment: CDR1 SQVTM and CDR2 ANQGSEA. The V end was cut by 3 bases, the J end by 3 bases, with 7 bases between. The CDR3 has 12 amino acids. CDR3 DNA: TGCAGCGTTGAGGGTTCAACAGATACGCAGTATTTT. Protein sequence: CSVEGSTDTQYF.

In this sample, this clonotype turned up a few times. The chain is built from TRBV7-9 and TRBJ2-7; 9 nucleotides match TRBD1. With V trimmed by 5 bases and J by 4 bases, 12 bases remained unmatched. CDR1 and CDR2 from the germline V gene are SEHNR and FQNEAQ (reference sequence). The CDR3 consists of 16 residues. This chain's CDR3 is CASSGRRDRGEYEQYF. The CDR3 DNA reads as TGTGCCAGCAGCGGCCGGAGAGACAGGGGGGAATACGAGCAGTACTTC. The full variable domain, rest sourced from reference TRBV7-9 and TRBJ2-7, is DTGVSQNPRHKITKRGQNVTFRCDPISEHNRLYWYRQTLGQGPEFLTYFQNEAQLEKSRLLSDRFSAERPKGSFSTLEIQRTEQGDSAMYLCASSGRRDRGEYEQYFGPGTRLTVT.

V is TRBV30 and J is TRBJ1-5, with 10 nucleotides matching TRBD1. The CDR3 has 17 residues. After removal of 3 bases from V and 0 bases from J, the junction contained 8 bases not matched to a gene. The germline gives CDR1 GTSNPN, CDR2 SVGIG (reference sequence). The CDR3 reads CAWRRGQGIDSNQPQHF. The CDR3 nucleotides read TGTGCCTGGAGAAGGGGACAGGGGATTGATAGCAATCAGCCCCAGCATTTT. The complete variable domain, with remaining parts taken from reference TRBV30 and TRBJ1-5, reads SQTIHQWPATLVQPVGSPLSLECTVEGTSNPNLYWYRQAAGRGLQLLFYSVGIGQISSEVPQNLSASRPQDRQFILSSKKLLLSDSGFYLCAWRRGQGIDSNQPQHFGDGTRLSIL.

V is TRBV6-2 or TRBV6-3 and J is TRBJ2-6; maybe TRBD1 (6 bases). Germline V CDR1 and CDR2: MNHEY, SVGEGT. The CDR3 length is 19 residues. Trimming took off 7 bases at V and 1 base at J, with 23 bases between the two ends. CDR3 residues: CASNRPTGFVSSGANVLTF. As DNA, the CDR3 is TGTGCCAGCAACCGCCCCACAGGGTTCGTCTCATCTGGGGCCAACGTCCTGACTTTC.

This clonotype showed up just a few times. V gene TRBV28 combines with J gene TRBJ1-2, with D uncertain. Germline V gene data show CDR1 as MDHEN and CDR2 as SYDVKM. This CDR3 region has 17 residues. The V end lost 6 bases, the J end lost 6 bases, and 26 bases lay between the germline ends. Here the CDR3 reads CASRPFPSAAGRNGYTF. The CDR3 DNA sequence: TGTGCCAGCAGACCTTTCCCCTCCGCGGCCGGGAGGAATGGCTACACCTTC.

This clonotype was seen repeatedly, ten times or more. The genes are TRBV20-1 and TRBJ1-2; 11 positions match TRBD1. Germline trimming cut 3 bases from V and 6 bases from J; bases unmatched to any gene: 3. Germline V gene data show CDR1 as DFQATT and CDR2 as SNEGSKA (reference sequence). The CDR3 has 13 amino acids. CDR3 in amino acids: CSARDRGLNGYTF. The DNA of the CDR3 is TGCAGTGCTAGGGACAGGGGGCTTAATGGCTACACCTTC.